The 3 T cell receptor beta chains presented below share a single source sample, sequenced in a study of siplizumab effects on memory and regulatory T cells. Profiling relied on immunoSEQ multiplex PCR, and the TCRdb table lists in-frame clones only, not all of them. The sample includes roughly 70,000 clones, 90% to 95% of them seen just once. Input material: CD8+ T cells sorted from blood. Receptor source: a human donor in good health.

The CDR3 coding sequence is TGTGCCAGCAGTTTAACGTTCCCGGGGGGCAAAGATACGCAGTATTTT. As protein: CASSLTFPGGKDTQYF. The chain has TRBV27 and TRBJ2-3; D may be TRBD2 (7 bases). V lost 2 bases to trimming and J lost 5 bases, with 17 bases between them. This CDR3 is built from 16 residues. Germline V gene lookup returns CDR1 MNHEY and CDR2 SMNVEV (reference sequence).

The CDR3 nucleotides read TGCAGCGTTGAAAGCGGGGGCCAAGAGACCCAGTACTTC. This sequence encodes CSVESGGQETQYF. This chain uses TRBV29-1 with TRBJ2-5; TRBD2 aligns across 8 bases. This CDR3 comprises 13 residues. Per germline, CDR1 SQVTM and CDR2 ANQGSEA. Trimming at V came to 2 bases and at J to 1 base, leaving 0 bases not matched to a gene. Full variable domain (missing parts from reference TRBV29-1 and TRBJ2-5): SAVISQKPSRDICQRGTSLTIQCQVDSQVTMMFWYRQQPGQSLTLIATANQGSEATYESGFVIDKFPISRPNLTFSTLTVSNMSPEDSSIYLCSVESGGQETQYFGPGTRLLVL.

The J gene is TRBJ1-1, the V gene TRBV7-2; D is ambiguous. Between the trimmed V and J ends, which lost 6 bases and 2 bases, there was a span of 13 bases. The CDR3 loop spans 14 amino acids. CDR1 is SGHTA, CDR2 FQGNSA, per germline. CDR3 residues: CASRHLAKNTEAFF. Written as DNA, the CDR3 is TGTGCCAGCAGGCATCTGGCGAAAAACACTGAAGCTTTCTTT.